The 16 T cell receptor beta chains given below trace back to one sample, sequenced in a study of cytomegalovirus exposure and HLA in healthy donors. Primers included in the PCR were 60 Vbeta and 13 Jbeta primers. The method was immunoSEQ multiplex PCR; TCRdb's version includes in-frame clones alone and lacks a portion of them. This sample has over 110,000 clones, with approximately 80% found just once. What was sequenced was PBMCs. These TCRs come from a woman aged 55-75 years in good health and CMV-seropositive.

V is TRBV5-4 and J is TRBJ2-3, with TRBD1 matching 9 bases. The CDR3 runs to 15 residues. Germline values: CDR1 SGHNT, CDR2 YYREEE (reference sequence). The ends lost 4 bases at V and 3 bases at J; junction bases unmatched: 6. The CDR3 DNA reads as TGTGCCAGCAGCGCAACAGGGGGCGCGACAGATACGCAGTATTTT. Protein product: CASSATGGATDTQYF.

The rearrangement joins TRBV21-1 to TRBJ2-3; TRBD2 reflects the table's D call only, with no check against the DNA. TRBV21-1 represents a pseudogene. This CDR3 contains 16 residues. CDR3 in amino acids: CASSASGGTSTDTQYF. CDR3 DNA sequence: TGTGCCAGCAGCGCAAGCGGGGGGACTAGCACAGATACGCAGTATTTT.

The CDR3 loop reads CASSLSQGAREQYF. CDR3 nucleotides: TGTGCCAGCAGCTTAAGTCAGGGGGCCCGGGAGCAGTACTTC. V gene TRBV7-2 combines with J gene TRBJ2-7; 8 bases match TRBD1. The junction had 7 bases not matched to a gene; V was cut back by 2 bases and J by 7 bases. The CDR3 is 14 amino acids. Germline lookup yields CDR1 SGHTA and CDR2 FQGNSA.

The V gene is TRBV28, the J gene TRBJ2-5, with D tentatively TRBD1 (5 bases). CDR1 MDHEN and CDR2 SYDVKM come from the germline V gene. The CDR3 is 13 amino acids. V was shortened by 7 bases and J by 5 bases, with 14 bases between the two germline ends. CDR3 sequence: CASKTALWETQYF. CDR3 nucleotides: TGTGCCAGCAAGACAGCCCTATGGGAGACCCAGTACTTC.

The chain employs TRBV10-2 and TRBJ1-2, with a tentative D call TRBD1 (5 bases). Germline V gene sequence: CDR1 WSHSY, CDR2 SAAADI. Trimming shortened V by 6 bases and J by 8 bases, and 22 bases separated the two germline ends. CDR3 length: 15 residues. The CDR3 region has the DNA TGCGCCAGCAGGGAAACGGGACTTGACCCCGGGGGCTACACCTTC. Residues: CASRETGLDPGGYTF.

This chain connects TRBV19 to TRBJ2-6, with a tentative D call TRBD2 (6 bases). The CDR3 has 19 amino acids. CDR1 and CDR2 (germline): LNHDA, SQIVND (reference sequence). V was clipped by 1 base and J by 1 base, with 17 bases between them. The CDR3 bases are TGTGCCAGTAGTATAGGTTCAACTTGGGCGGGATCTGGGGCCAACGTCCTGACTTTC. Encoded protein: CASSIGSTWAGSGANVLTF.

The chain has TRBV29-1 and TRBJ2-1; TRBD1 aligns across 10 bases. The CDR3 has 15 residues. Germline CDR1 is SQVTM and CDR2 is ANQGSEA. After removal of 8 bases from V and 2 bases from J, the junction contained 9 bases not matched to a gene. The CDR3 region is CSLRGGQGPYNEQFF. As DNA, the CDR3 is TGCAGCTTGAGGGGGGGACAGGGGCCCTACAATGAGCAGTTCTTC.

This clone occurred a few times. The V call is TRBV7-2, the J call TRBJ2-7; 11 bases map to TRBD2. Germline V gene lookup returns CDR1 SGHTA and CDR2 FQGNSA. There are 16 residues in the CDR3. The junction had 4 bases not matched to a gene; V was cut back by 1 base and J by 2 bases. CDR3: CASSLGHSGRAYEQYF. In nucleotides, the CDR3 is TGTGCCAGCAGCTTAGGCCATAGCGGGAGGGCCTACGAGCAGTACTTC.

The rearrangement joins TRBV27 to TRBJ2-7; 8 bases are a match to TRBD1. Germline CDR1 is MNHEY and CDR2 is SMNVEV (reference sequence). Trimming cost V 9 bases and J 4 bases; bases outside gene matches: 11. This CDR3 comprises 14 residues. CDR3 protein: CASHRGTGDYEQYF. The CDR3 region has the DNA TGTGCCAGTCATAGGGGGACAGGTGATTACGAGCAGTACTTC.

This sequence joins TRBV5-6 and TRBJ2-1, with 7 bases that match TRBD2. Looked up from germline, CDR1 is SGHDT and CDR2 is YYEEEE. V lost 2 bases and J lost 1; bases outside the gene matches: 6. This CDR3 comprises 16 residues. CDR3 region: CASSLLASGSYNEQFF. The CDR3 nucleotides read TGTGCCAGCAGCTTATTGGCTAGCGGATCCTACAATGAGCAGTTCTTC.

This clone was counted only a few times. The V gene is TRBV27, the J gene TRBJ2-1; perhaps TRBD1 as D (6 bases). Germline V gene data show CDR1 as MNHEY and CDR2 as SMNVEV (reference sequence). CDR3 length: 13 residues. V was shortened by 0 bases and J by 10 bases, with 10 bases between the two germline ends. The CDR3 sequence: CASSLSRTVEQFF. DNA for the CDR3: TGTGCCAGCAGTTTATCGCGGACAGTGGAGCAGTTCTTC.

V gene TRBV19 combines with J gene TRBJ2-7, with D perhaps TRBD2 (5 bases). Trimming cost V 3 bases and J 4 bases, with 10 bases left between them. The CDR3 totals 13 residues. In germline, CDR1 is LNHDA, CDR2 SQIVND (reference sequence). In DNA, the CDR3 is TGTGCCAGTAGTATCGGACTCGCGTACGAGCAGTACTTC. Translation gives CASSIGLAYEQYF.

The J gene is TRBJ1-3, the V gene TRBV2; D ambiguous. CDR1 SNHLY and CDR2 FYNNEI come from the germline V gene. The CDR3 length is 15 residues. V lost 7 bases to trimming and J lost 0 bases, with 13 bases between them. The CDR3 protein is CASTVRPLSGNTIYF. CDR3 coding DNA: TGTGCCAGCACGGTCCGTCCTCTCTCTGGAAACACCATATATTTT.

This clone was seen only once. Mismatch with germline at one junction end may stem from a read error. The chain couples TRBV7-7 to TRBJ2-3, with TRBD2 as a possible D gene (7 bases). The CDR3 has 15 residues. CDR1 and CDR2 (germline): SSHAT, FNYEAQ (reference sequence). CDR3: CASSLGGAETDTQYF. DNA of the CDR3: TGTGCTAGCAGCTTGGGGGGGGCAGAAACAGATACGCAGTATTTT.

This chain joins TRBV27 and TRBJ2-2; a possible D gene is TRBD2 (6 bases). The CDR3 loop spans 13 amino acids. The V gene's germline CDR1 is MNHEY and CDR2 SMNVEV (reference sequence). Trimming left V 5 bases short and J 5 bases short, with 9 bases between. CDR3 loop: CASSPLATGELFF. Written as DNA, the CDR3 is TGTGCCAGCAGTCCTCTAGCGACCGGGGAGCTGTTTTTT.

The chain's CDR3 is CASIQDRGWRNQPQHF. CDR3 coding DNA: TGTGCCAGCATACAAGACAGGGGCTGGCGCAATCAGCCCCAGCATTTT. The gene calls are TRBV2 and TRBJ1-5; 8 bases are shared with TRBD1. The ends lost 7 bases at V and 2 bases at J; junction bases unmatched: 10. Germline V gene data show CDR1 as SNHLY and CDR2 as FYNNEI. The CDR3 runs 16 residues.